Listed below are T cell receptor beta chains from one sample, sequenced in a study of T-cell reconstitution after alpha-beta-depleted transplantation in children. TCRdb reprocessed the PCR reads with MiXCR, giving one entry per CDR3 protein. The table lists roughly 70,000 distinct CDR3 sequences, roughly 5% of them singletons. Sequenced here: PBMCs, mostly from graft donor cells, sampled 180 days after TCRalphabeta/CD19-depleted stem cell transplant. Receptors originate from a boy under three years old who had a stem cell transplant for acute myeloid leukemia, so the T cells may come from the graft donor. Both conserved end residues are trimmed from each CDR3.

>TRBJ2-7|TRBV18
ASTRDRNYEQY
>TRBJ1-6|TRBV5-1
ASSLGDYNSPLH
>TRBJ2-4|TRBV20-1
SASGTGTGLAKNIQY
>TRBJ2-7|TRBV21-1
ASSSQDREISYEQY
>TRBJ2-2|TRBV19
ASSKPWDTGGLF
>TRBJ2-4|TRBV6-1
ASTFAPTGIVNIQY
>TRBJ2-7|TRBV7-9
ASSSHDRGSYEQY
>TRBJ1-1|TRBV7-9
ASSLAQTVNTEAF
>TRBJ2-1|TRBV11-2
ASSSPEGLVSYNEQF
>TRBJ2-2|TRBV25-1
ASSGLFLGGELF
>TRBJ2-5|TRBV27
ASSFWGSQETQY
>TRBJ2-5|TRBV5-1
ASSLGIRGPPSQETQY
>TRBJ2-7|TRBV7-9
ASSLGGGRAEQY
>TRBJ2-5|TRBV15
ATSRDLTSQETQY
>TRBJ1-4|TRBV6-2/TRBV6-3
ASSYVGSYREKLF
>TRBJ2-2|TRBV11-2
ASSSGLAGGLRAGELF
>TRBJ2-5|TRBV11-2
ASSPQTGRKETQY
>TRBJ2-6|TRBV29-1
SVFGLSSGANVLT
>TRBJ2-7|TRBV29-1
SVPWAYEQY
>TRBJ2-7|TRBV18
ASSKTGPSYEQY
>TRBJ2-1|TRBV4-2
ASSHGTSGYNEQF
>TRBJ2-7|TRBV18
ASSPGGGLRYEQY